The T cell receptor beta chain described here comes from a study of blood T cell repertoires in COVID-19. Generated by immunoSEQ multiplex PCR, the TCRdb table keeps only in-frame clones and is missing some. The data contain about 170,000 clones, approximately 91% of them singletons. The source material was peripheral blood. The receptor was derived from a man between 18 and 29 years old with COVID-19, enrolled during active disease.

CDR3 sequence: CASSYSDRPDGYTF. The CDR3, as DNA: TGTGCCAGCAGTTACTCGGACAGACCAGATGGCTACACCTTC. V and J are TRBV6-5 and TRBJ1-2, with D tentatively TRBD1 (6 bases). This CDR3 comprises 14 residues. Germline assignment: CDR1 MNHEY and CDR2 SVGAGI. Between the trimmed V and J ends, which lost 0 bases and 6 bases, there was a span of 11 bases.